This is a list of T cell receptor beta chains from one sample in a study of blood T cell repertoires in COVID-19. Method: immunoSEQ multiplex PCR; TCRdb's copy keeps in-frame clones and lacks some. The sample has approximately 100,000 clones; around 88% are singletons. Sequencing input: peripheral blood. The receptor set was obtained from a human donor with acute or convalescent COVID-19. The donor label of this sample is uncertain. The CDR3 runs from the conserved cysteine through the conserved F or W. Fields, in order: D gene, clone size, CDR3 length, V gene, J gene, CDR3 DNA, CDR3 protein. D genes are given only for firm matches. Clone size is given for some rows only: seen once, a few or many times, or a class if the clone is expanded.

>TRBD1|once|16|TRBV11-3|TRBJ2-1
TGTGCCAGCAGCTTAGGAGGGACAGGGCTCGGAAATGAGCAGTTCTTC
CASSLGGTGLGNEQFF
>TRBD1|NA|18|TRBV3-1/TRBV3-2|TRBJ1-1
TGTGCCAGCAGTCAAAGTTCCGGGACAGGGCACCTAGGGACTGAAGCTTTCTTT
CASSQSSGTGHLGTEAFF
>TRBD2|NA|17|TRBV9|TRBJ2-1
TGTGCCAGCAGCCCCCGCTTGGGAGCGGGAAACTACAATGAGCAGTTCTTC
CASSPRLGAGNYNEQFF
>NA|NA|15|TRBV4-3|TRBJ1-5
TGCGCCAGCAGCCAAGAATGGCAGGGCAATCAGCCCCAGCATTTT
CASSQEWQGNQPQHF
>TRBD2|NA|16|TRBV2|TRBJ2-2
TGTGCCAGCAGTGAATGGCTAGCGGGAGCCAACGGGGAGCTGTTTTTT
CASSEWLAGANGELFF
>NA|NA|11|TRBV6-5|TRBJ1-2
TGTGCCAGCAGCGACAGCTATGGCTACACCTTC
CASSDSYGYTF
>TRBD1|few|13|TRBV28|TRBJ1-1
TGTGCCAGCAGTTCTCAGGGGGCGTGGTATACTTTCTTT
CASSSQGAWYTFF
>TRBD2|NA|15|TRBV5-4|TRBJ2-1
TGTGCCAGCAGCACGGTAGCGGGTACCTACAATGAGCAGTTCTTC
CASSTVAGTYNEQFF
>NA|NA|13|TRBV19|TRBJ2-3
TGTGCCAGTAGCAAGACTAGTCTGGATACGCAGTATTTT
CASSKTSLDTQYF
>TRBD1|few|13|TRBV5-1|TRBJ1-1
TGCGCCAGCAGCGAGGGGGCGGACACTGAAGCTTTCTTT
CASSEGADTEAFF
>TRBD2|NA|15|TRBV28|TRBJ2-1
TGTGCCAGCAGTGTAGCGGGAAGTAGTTACAATGAGCAGTTCTTC
CASSVAGSSYNEQFF
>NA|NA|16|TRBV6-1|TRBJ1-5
TGTGCCAGCAGTGGAAGCTCAGGGGCCCCCAATCAGCCCCAGCATTTT
CASSGSSGAPNQPQHF
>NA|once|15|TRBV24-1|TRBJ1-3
TGTGCCACCAGTGGCGGCTTTTTGAGAGGAAACACCATATATTTT
CATSGGFLRGNTIYF
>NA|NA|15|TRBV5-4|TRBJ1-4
TGTGCCAGCAGCTTGGCGGGGGGAAGGAATGAAAAACTGTTTTTT
CASSLAGGRNEKLFF
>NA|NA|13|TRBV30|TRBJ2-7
TGTGCCTGGAGTACAGGGATAACCTACGAGCAGTACTTC
CAWSTGITYEQYF
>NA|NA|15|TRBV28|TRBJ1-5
TGTGCCAGCAGTTTAGGGTTGGGGGAACAGGGTCCTAAGCATTTT
CASSLGLGEQGPKHF
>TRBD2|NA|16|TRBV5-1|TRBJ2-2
TGCGCCAGCAGCTTGATCCCCGGGGGGGCGAGCGGGGAGCTGTTTTTT
CASSLIPGGASGELFF